Following are 16 T cell receptor beta chains from one sample sequenced in a study of cytomegalovirus exposure and HLA in healthy donors. Primers: 60 Vbeta forward and 13 Jbeta reverse. Data came from immunoSEQ multiplex PCR; TCRdb stores just in-frame clones and leaves some out. The sample has tens of thousands of clones. The specimen sequenced was PBMCs. The receptor source for this set is a male donor in good health and CMV-seronegative.

This rearrangement joins TRBV5-8 to TRBJ2-4, with D possibly being TRBD2 (6 bases). Germline V gene data show CDR1 as SGHTS and CDR2 as YDEGEE. The V end was cut by 3 bases, the J end by 8 bases, with 18 bases between. The CDR3 runs to 15 residues. DNA for the CDR3: TGTGCCAGCAGCTCCTACATAGCTGGGGAGGACATTCAGTACTTC. The encoded protein is CASSSYIAGEDIQYF.

Points on this clone: This specimen includes other DNA sequences encoding the same CDR3. This chain links TRBV20-1 with TRBJ1-2; D remains ambiguous. V lost 6 bases and J lost 8, with 13 bases in between. The CDR3 runs 11 residues. CDR1 DFQATT and CDR2 SNEGSKA come from the germline V gene (reference sequence). CDR3 protein: CSALASGGYTF. The CDR3, as DNA: TGCAGTGCATTAGCCTCCGGAGGCTACACCTTC.

The chain couples TRBV6-6 to TRBJ1-2; possible D gene TRBD1, 6 bases. Germline V gene data show CDR1 as MNHNY and CDR2 as SVGAGI (reference sequence). CDR3 length: 15 residues. Trimming took off 7 bases at V and 6 bases at J, with 21 bases between the two ends. CDR3 loop: CASKFGGANKNGYTF. In DNA form, the CDR3 reads TGTGCCAGCAAGTTCGGGGGGGCGAATAAAAATGGCTACACCTTC.

The chain is built from TRBV6-6 and TRBJ2-7, with D possibly being TRBD2 (5 bases). CDR1 is MNHNY and CDR2 is SVGAGI in the germline V gene (reference sequence). This CDR3 region has 13 residues. Trimming removed 4 bases at V and 3 bases at J, with 10 bases between. CDR3 bases: TGTGCCAGCAGTTTATCAGAGGGCTACGAGCAGTACTTC. The encoded protein is CASSLSEGYEQYF.

The genes are TRBV18 and TRBJ2-1; tentative D call: TRBD1 (6 bases). Germline V CDR1 and CDR2: KGHSH, LQKENI. V was pared by 4 bases and J by 7 bases, with 8 bases between. This CDR3 is 12 amino acids long. The CDR3: CASSRGTNEQFF. For the CDR3, the DNA is TGTGCCAGCTCACGAGGGACAAATGAGCAGTTCTTC.

As to this clone: The same CDR3 also results from other DNA sequences found in this sample. This rearrangement joins TRBV19 to TRBJ2-3, with D possibly TRBD2 on 5 matching bases. Germline V CDR1 and CDR2: LNHDA, SQIVND (reference sequence). V lost 5 bases and J lost 2, with 11 bases in between. This CDR3 has 14 amino acids. The CDR3 DNA reads TGTGCCAGTAGTCCCCGGGGTAACACAGATACGCAGTATTTT. Translating gives CASSPRGNTDTQYF.

As regards this clone: At one of its ends the junction is not consistent with the germline gene, which may arise from a read error. The chain joins TRBV5-1 to TRBJ2-3; 10 bases align to TRBD2. Germline V gives CDR1 SGHRS, CDR2 YFSETQ. The CDR3 loop spans 18 amino acids. CDR3 residues: CASSWRPLAGDPTDKQYF. The CDR3 DNA sequence: TGCGCCAGCAGCTGGAGGCCTCTAGCGGGGGACCCCACAGATAAGCAGTATTTT.

The CDR3, as DNA: TGCGCCAGCAGCCCACTCCAACCAAACACTGAAGCTTTCTTT. It codes for CASSPLQPNTEAFF. This rearrangement joins TRBV5-1 to TRBJ1-1; D gene unclear. CDR1 is SGHRS and CDR2 is YFSETQ in the germline V gene. The CDR3 extends over 14 amino acids. The germline V and J ends were trimmed by 4 bases and 2 bases, with 12 bases remaining between them. The full variable domain, in which reference TRBV5-1 and TRBJ1-1 provide the parts outside the CDR3, is KAGVTQTPRYLIKTRGQQVTLSCSPISGHRSVSWYQQTPGQGLQFLFEYFSETQRNKGNFPGRFSGRQFSNSRSEMNVSTLELGDSALYLCASSPLQPNTEAFFGQGTRLTVV.

This chain links TRBV7-9 with TRBJ2-3; D may be TRBD2 (5 bases). CDR3 size: 16 residues. V lost 5 bases to trimming and J lost 5 bases, with 20 bases between them. Germline loops: CDR1 SEHNR, CDR2 FQNEAQ (reference sequence). The CDR3 nucleotides are TGTGCCAGCAGCCCGGTGGGTAGCGAAGGGCAAGATACGCAGTATTTT. The encoded protein is CASSPVGSEGQDTQYF.

This chain uses TRBV9 with TRBJ2-3; TRBD2 matches at 12 bases. The CDR3 runs 14 residues. The germline CDR1 and CDR2 sequences are SGDLS and YYNGEE. The junction had 2 bases not matched to a gene; V was cut back by 3 bases and J by 6 bases. The CDR3 nucleotides are TGTGCCAGCAGCGCCGGGACTAGCGGGGATACGCAGTATTTT. Translating gives CASSAGTSGDTQYF.

The chain links TRBV7-8 to TRBJ2-7, with TRBD1 matching over 9 bases. The CDR3 loop spans 14 amino acids. V shed 6 bases and J 2 bases; nucleotides not matched to a gene: 5. The germline gives CDR1 SGHVS, CDR2 FQNEAQ. The CDR3 sequence is CASRDRDRAYEQYF. In nucleotides, the CDR3 is TGTGCCAGCAGGGACCGGGACAGGGCCTACGAGCAGTACTTC. Together with reference TRBV7-8 and TRBJ2-7, the CDR3 gives the full variable domain: GAGVSQSPRYKVAKRGQDVALRCDPISGHVSLFWYQQALGQGPEFLTYFQNEAQLDKSGLPSDRFFAERPEGSVSTLKIQRTQQEDSAVYLCASRDRDRAYEQYFGPGTRLTVT.

The rearrangement links TRBV11-2 to TRBJ1-2, with D perhaps TRBD1 (5 bases). Per germline, CDR1 SGHAT and CDR2 FQNNGV. The CDR3 is made up of 13 amino acids. V was trimmed by 9 bases and J by 8 bases, leaving 19 bases between them. This chain's CDR3 is CASTDSVDQGYTF. The CDR3 region has the DNA TGTGCCAGTACCGACAGCGTCGATCAAGGCTACACCTTC.

The V gene is TRBV27, the J gene TRBJ2-3; possibly TRBD1 for D (6 bases). The length of the CDR3 is 20 residues. The germline V gene encodes CDR1 MNHEY and CDR2 SMNVEV (reference sequence). V was shortened by 5 bases and J by 6 bases, with 33 bases between the two germline ends. CDR3: CASSPVGRGSPLVGADTQYF. The CDR3 DNA reads TGTGCCAGCAGTCCCGTTGGTAGGGGGTCCCCACTAGTAGGGGCCGATACGCAGTATTTT.

The chain employs TRBV7-2 and TRBJ1-5; 8 bases map to TRBD1. The CDR3 has 15 residues. V dropped 0 bases and J dropped 4; count of bases not matched to a gene: 2. Per germline, CDR1 SGHTA and CDR2 FQGNSA. This CDR3 reads CASSLATGVNQPQHF. The CDR3 coding sequence is TGTGCCAGCAGCTTAGCGACAGGGGTAAATCAGCCCCAGCATTTT.

The chain is built from TRBV9 and TRBJ2-1; 7 positions agree with TRBD1. CDR3 length: 15 amino acids. V lost 3 bases and J lost 3; bases outside the gene matches: 6. Per the germline V gene, CDR1 is SGDLS and CDR2 is YYNGEE. Written as DNA, the CDR3 is TGTGCCAGCAGCGCTACGACAGGGCGCTACAATGAGCAGTTCTTC. Translated: CASSATTGRYNEQFF.

J is TRBJ1-1 and V is TRBV28, with 9 bases lining up with TRBD1. The germline V gene encodes CDR1 MDHEN and CDR2 SYDVKM. J lost 11 bases, V lost 3 bases, and 4 bases had no gene match. There are 12 residues in the CDR3. CDR3 nucleotides: TGTGCCAGCAGTTTGGGGACAGGGAATGCTTTCTTT. It specifies CASSLGTGNAFF. Based on the CDR3 plus reference TRBV28 and TRBJ1-1, the full variable domain is DVKVTQSSRYLVKRTGEKVFLECVQDMDHENMFWYRQDPGLGLRLIYFSYDVKMKEKGDIPEGYSVSREKKERFSLILESASTNQTSMYLCASSLGTGNAFFGQGTRLTVV.